This T cell receptor beta chain was identified during a study of T cell repertoires in cytomegalovirus infection. Looking at the study overall: CMV infection and matching HLA type were both indicated by public TCR beta signatures. Findings of the study overall: Within the response measured ex vivo, HLA-C-restricted CMV-specific TCR beta clonotypes were dominant.

TCRdb re-called the reads with MiXCR, one entry per CDR3 protein. Here the sample spans hundreds of thousands of distinct CDR3 sequences, less than 40% being singletons. Points on this clonotype: Its cognate antigen is unknown.

The receptor was derived from a human donor in good health (CMV status not recorded). Some clones in this sample may be carry-over from other donors' samples. Sequenced input: PBMCs.

This chain's CDR3 is CASSDSPGAREAFF. In nucleotides, the CDR3 is TGTGCCAGCAGTGACAGTCCGGGGGCGCGTGAAGCTTTCTTT. V is TRBV6-4 and J is TRBJ1-1; perhaps TRBD1 as D (6 bases). This CDR3 spans 14 amino acids. CDR1 MRHNA and CDR2 SNTAGT come from the germline V gene. V was trimmed by 2 bases and J by 7 bases, leaving 14 bases between them.